The source of this T cell receptor (beta chain) is a study of blood T cell repertoires in COVID-19 (dated by TCRdb to the early 2020s). Looking at the study overall: Samples from collaborators originated in the United States, Italy and Spain and spanned both the acute and convalescent phases of COVID-19. The material from the prospective study consisted of cDNA or gDNA derived from T cells, B-cell-depleted T cells, or PBMCs. Subjects who had been exposed to COVID-19, were actively infected with it, or had recovered from it provided the deeply sampled blood TCRbeta repertoires that made up the dataset. The repertoires were released in a freely available public database intended as a resource for research on the immune response to SARS-CoV-2. Samples came from the ongoing ImmuneRACE study (first 160 participants) plus 1,254 subjects from 6 global collaborators. The sample metadata nearly always contained a de-identified subject ID, COVID-19 status, age in years and sex. HLA class I and class II types, where available, came from metadata supplied by the sample provider rather than from assay-based typing.

Each collaborating institution followed its own protocols to collect whole blood in K2EDTA tubes. For TCRbeta analysis, collaborators shipped samples in one of three forms: frozen whole blood, isolated PBMCs, or DNA extracted from either of those sample types. Trimming removed 2 bases from V and 0 bases from J, leaving 13 bases between the germline ends. CDR3 length: 17 amino acids, cysteine to phenylalanine. Here the CDR3 DNA is all that survives: 51 bases in frame from base 1. Via the germline V gene, CDR1 is KGHSH and CDR2 LQKENI. Concerning this clone: Its cognate antigen has yet to be identified. The input lacks base qualities; no much larger clone sits a single base away.

TCRbeta CDR3 regions were amplified from genomic DNA using the immunoSEQ Assay, a bias-controlled multiplex PCR. In the authors' own workflow: The number of nucleated cells in each sample was estimated by amplification of reference gene primers within the assay. To quantify the absolute abundance of each unique TCRbeta CDR3 rearrangement, sequence reads were collapsed and filtered. For each sample, productive Simpson clonality was calculated as the square root of Simpson's diversity index across productive rearrangements. TCRdb re-hosts the immuneACCESS table, in-frame sequences only. Its copies lack some clones; in the studies checked, an unresolved V gene accounts for under half of them, and the cause for the rest is not known. V, J and clone size derive from that table, while D and trimming were established from the DNA sequence. The sample table contains 250,000 or so clones; only one count was recorded for 83% of them. The ten biggest clones cover roughly 5% of the sample.

Study-wide findings and limitations: The quantity of clinical and demographic metadata differed by source and by participant and was supplied without curation.

The TCR sequence derives from a human donor in a cohort sampled during active COVID-19. What was sequenced was peripheral blood. In this chain, TRBV18 is recombined with TRBJ2-2; the D gene is perhaps TRBD2, on 5 matching bases. The CDR3 is CASSPNLPDSNTGELFF. The nucleotide sequence reads as follows: TGTGCCAGCTCACCAAACCTACCGGACTCGAACACCGGGGAGCTGTTTTTT.